Listed below are T cell receptor beta chains from one sample, sequenced in a study of T cell repertoires in cytomegalovirus infection. TCRdb itself ran the reads through MiXCR, one entry per CDR3 protein. The profile shows hundreds of thousands of distinct CDR3 sequences, almost 30% of them singletons. No cognate antigen is known for these TCRs. Sample: cultured PBMCs, taken from culture after CMV antigen stimulation. The receptors come from a human donor in good health (CMV status not recorded). Some clones in this sample may be carry-over from other donors' samples. Each CDR3 is given with its conserved first and last residue. D genes are given only for firm matches. Expanded clones are given a class, and other clones once, few, many or no size at all.

TRBJ1-6,-,TRBV12-3/TRBV12-4,-,CASSLVGNSPLHF,TGTGCCAGCAGTTTAGTGGGTAATTCACCCCTCCACTTT
TRBJ2-2,-,TRBV6-1,once,CASNFWGEGTGELFF,TGTGCCAGCAATTTCTGGGGAGAGGGGACCGGGGAGCTGTTTTTT
TRBJ1-1,-,TRBV30,once,CAWSPRGQAFF,TGTGCCTGGAGCCCCAGGGGCCAAGCTTTCTTT
TRBJ1-3,-,TRBV12-3/TRBV12-4,few,CASSPAATGNTIYF,TGTGCCAGCAGCCCTGCTGCCACAGGAAACACCATATATTTT
TRBJ1-2,-,TRBV2,-,CASSANKGIVYGYTF,TGTGCCAGCAGTGCGAATAAGGGGATTGTCTATGGCTACACCTTC
TRBJ2-5,TRBD1,TRBV19,once,CASSIRGQSKETQYF,TGTGCCAGTAGTATTAGGGGACAGTCGAAAGAGACCCAGTACTTC
TRBJ1-1,-,TRBV15,few,CATSRDQQGAFF,TGTGCCACCAGCAGAGATCAACAGGGAGCTTTCTTT
TRBJ2-1,-,TRBV19,-,CASSIDPGRFSYNEQFF,TGTGCCAGTAGTATAGACCCTGGACGGTTCTCCTACAATGAGCAGTTCTTC
TRBJ1-6,-,TRBV7-2,many,CASSLEARRALHF,TGTGCCAGCAGCTTAGAGGCGAGGAGGGCCCTCCACTTT
TRBJ2-7,-,TRBV4-2,many,CASSLDRPYEQYF,TGTGCCAGCAGCTTAGACAGACCCTACGAGCAGTACTTC
TRBJ1-4,-,TRBV12-3/TRBV12-4,-,CASSLVEKLFF,TGTGCCAGCAGTTTAGTTGAAAAACTGTTTTTT
TRBJ2-7,-,TRBV7-2,few,CASSHSGTRYEQYF,TGTGCCAGCAGTCACAGCGGGACACGCTACGAGCAGTACTTC
TRBJ2-6,TRBD1,TRBV7-6,-,CASSPTHPGQLSSGANVLTF,TGTGCCAGCAGCCCTACCCACCCGGGACAGCTTAGCTCTGGGGCCAACGTCCTGACTTTC
TRBJ2-1,TRBD2,TRBV29-1,few,CSVGGTSGSIEQFF,TGCAGCGTTGGCGGGACTAGCGGGAGTATTGAGCAGTTCTTC
TRBJ1-6,-,TRBV27,-,CASSLYLTKGSPLHF,TGTGCCAGCAGTTTATACCTCACTAAAGGCTCACCCCTCCACTTT
TRBJ2-5,-,TRBV7-9,-,CASSRDSSAGETQYF,TGTGCCAGCAGCCGGGACTCTTCGGCGGGGGAGACCCAGTACTTC
TRBJ2-6,-,TRBV7-2,many,CASSLVVISGANVLTF,TGTGCCAGCAGCTTAGTTGTTATCTCTGGGGCCAACGTCCTGACTTTC
TRBJ1-4,TRBD1,TRBV6-1,-,CASREQGIGEKLFF,TGTGCCAGCAGAGAACAGGGGATTGGTGAAAAACTGTTTTTT